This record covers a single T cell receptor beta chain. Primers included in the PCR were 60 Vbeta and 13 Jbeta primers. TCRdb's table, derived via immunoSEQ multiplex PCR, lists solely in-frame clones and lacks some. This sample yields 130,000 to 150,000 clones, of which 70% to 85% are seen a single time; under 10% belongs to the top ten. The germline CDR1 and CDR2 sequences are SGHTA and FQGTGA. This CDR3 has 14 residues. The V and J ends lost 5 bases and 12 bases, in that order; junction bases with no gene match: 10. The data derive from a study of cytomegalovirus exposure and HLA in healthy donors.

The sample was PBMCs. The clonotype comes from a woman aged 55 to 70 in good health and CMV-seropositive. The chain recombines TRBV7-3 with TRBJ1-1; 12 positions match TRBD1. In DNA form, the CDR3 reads TGTGCCAGCAGCCAGTTCCCGGGACAGGGGGCCACTTTCTTT. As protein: CASSQFPGQGATFF.